This T cell receptor (beta chain) was sequenced during a study of post-analysis software for immune sequencing data. For the study at large: Relapsing-remitting, secondary progressive and progressive-relapsing forms of multiple sclerosis all featured among disease courses. Study-level findings and limits: Five or six TRBV segments, TRBV5-6, TRBV5-1 and TRBV20-1 among them, were found more frequent in patients than controls.

On this clonotype: Its antigen is unknown.

TCR beta cDNA libraries included unique molecular identifiers. TCRdb processed the PCR reads anew with MiXCR; each CDR3 protein has one entry. The table has fewer than 550,000 distinct CDR3 sequences, around 34% seen once. Looked up from germline, CDR1 is MNHNS and CDR2 is SASEGT. The CDR3 is 12 amino acids. Trimming took 6 bases from V and 6 from J, leaving 9 bases between them. The source is a girl under 18 with multiple sclerosis. This rearrangement joins TRBV6-1 to TRBJ2-1, with D uncertain. Sequenced sample: blood. CDR3 nucleotides: TGTGCCAGCAGCAACTTCGGCAATGAGCAGTTCTTC. Protein product: CASSNFGNEQFF.